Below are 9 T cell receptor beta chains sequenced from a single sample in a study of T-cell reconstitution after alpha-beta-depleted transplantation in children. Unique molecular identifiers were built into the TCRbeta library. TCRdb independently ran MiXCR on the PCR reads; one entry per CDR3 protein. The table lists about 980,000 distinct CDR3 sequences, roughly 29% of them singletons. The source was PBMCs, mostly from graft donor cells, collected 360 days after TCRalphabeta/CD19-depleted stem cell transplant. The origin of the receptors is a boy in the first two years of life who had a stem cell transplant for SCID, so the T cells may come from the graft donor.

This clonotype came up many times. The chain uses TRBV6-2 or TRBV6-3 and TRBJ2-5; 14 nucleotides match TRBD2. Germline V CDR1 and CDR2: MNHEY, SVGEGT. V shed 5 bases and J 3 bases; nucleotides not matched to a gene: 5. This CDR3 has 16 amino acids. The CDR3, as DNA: TGTGCCAGCAGTCCCCCGGGACTAGCGGGGGAAGAGACCCAGTACTTC. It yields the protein CASSPPGLAGEETQYF.

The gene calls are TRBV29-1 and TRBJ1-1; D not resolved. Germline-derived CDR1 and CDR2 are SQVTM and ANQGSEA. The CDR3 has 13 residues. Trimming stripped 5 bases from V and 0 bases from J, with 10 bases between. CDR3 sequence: CSVCVQLNTEAFF. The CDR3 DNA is TGCAGCGTTTGTGTACAGTTGAACACTGAAGCTTTCTTT.

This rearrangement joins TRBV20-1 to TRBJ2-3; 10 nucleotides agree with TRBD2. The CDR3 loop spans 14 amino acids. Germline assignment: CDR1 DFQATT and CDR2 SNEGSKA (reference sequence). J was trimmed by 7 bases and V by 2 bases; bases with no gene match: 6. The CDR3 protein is CSARPAGGPNTQYF. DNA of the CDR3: TGCAGTGCTAGACCAGCGGGGGGGCCGAATACGCAGTATTTT.

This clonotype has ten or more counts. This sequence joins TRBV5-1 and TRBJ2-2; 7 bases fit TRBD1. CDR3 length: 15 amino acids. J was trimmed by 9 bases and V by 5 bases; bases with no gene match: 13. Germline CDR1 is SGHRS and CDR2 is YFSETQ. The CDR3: CASSSDRSPLRELFF. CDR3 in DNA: TGCGCCAGCAGTTCGGACAGGTCCCCACTCAGGGAGCTGTTTTTT.

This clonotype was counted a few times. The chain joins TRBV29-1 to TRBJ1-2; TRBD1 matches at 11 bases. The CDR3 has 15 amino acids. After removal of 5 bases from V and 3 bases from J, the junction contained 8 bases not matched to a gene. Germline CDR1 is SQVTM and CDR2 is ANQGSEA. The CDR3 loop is CSVPDRGQGDYGYTF. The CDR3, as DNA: TGCAGCGTTCCGGACAGGGGGCAAGGGGACTATGGCTACACCTTC.

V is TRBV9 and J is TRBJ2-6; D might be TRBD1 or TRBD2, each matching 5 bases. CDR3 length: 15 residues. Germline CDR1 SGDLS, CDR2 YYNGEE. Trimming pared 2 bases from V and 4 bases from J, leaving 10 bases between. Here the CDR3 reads CASSVGATGANVLTF. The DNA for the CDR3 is TGTGCCAGCAGCGTCGGGGCGACCGGGGCCAACGTCCTGACTTTC.

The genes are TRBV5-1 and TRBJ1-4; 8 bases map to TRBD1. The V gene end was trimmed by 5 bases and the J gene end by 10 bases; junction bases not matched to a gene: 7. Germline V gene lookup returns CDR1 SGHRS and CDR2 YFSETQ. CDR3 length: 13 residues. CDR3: CASSTGTGVKLFF. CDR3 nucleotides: TGCGCCAGCAGTACCGGGACAGGCGTAAAACTGTTTTTT.

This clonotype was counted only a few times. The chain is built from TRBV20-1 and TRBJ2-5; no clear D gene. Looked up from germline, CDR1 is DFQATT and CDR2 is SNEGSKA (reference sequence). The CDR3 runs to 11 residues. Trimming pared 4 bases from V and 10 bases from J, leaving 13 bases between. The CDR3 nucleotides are TGCAGTGCTAAGCCGGGCCTTTTCCAGTACTTC. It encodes CSAKPGLFQYF.

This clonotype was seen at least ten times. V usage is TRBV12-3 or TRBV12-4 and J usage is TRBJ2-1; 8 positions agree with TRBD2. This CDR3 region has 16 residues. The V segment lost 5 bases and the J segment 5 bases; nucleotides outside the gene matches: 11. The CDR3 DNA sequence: TGTGCCAGCAGTGAAAGCGGGGGTGGGAGAAACAATGAGCAGTTCTTC. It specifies CASSESGGGRNNEQFF.